Listed below are T cell receptor beta chains from one sample, sequenced in a study of blood T cell repertoires in COVID-19. The protocol was immunoSEQ multiplex PCR, while the TCRdb copy is restricted to in-frame clones and leaves out a portion. The table includes 230,000 or so clones, around 89% detected once. The specimen sequenced was peripheral blood. Receptor source: a woman aged 55-69 years with COVID-19, enrolled during active disease. Both conserved end residues are part of each CDR3. Fields, in order: clone size, J gene, D gene, V gene, CDR3 DNA, CDR3 protein. D genes are given only for firm matches. Size is stated for part of the rows, as once, few or many counts, or as a class when the clone is expanded.

- TRBJ1-1 TRBD1 TRBV10-3 TGTGCCATCAGACCGGGACAGGGTGGAACTGAAGCTTTCTTT CAIRPGQGGTEAFF
- TRBJ1-4 TRBD1 TRBV19 TGTGCCAGTAGTACAAGGGGGCGTCCGGAAAAACTGTTTTTT CASSTRGRPEKLFF
- TRBJ1-1 TRBD1 TRBV2 TGTGCCAGCACCCCGGGACAGATCTCGAACACTGAAGCTTTCTTT CASTPGQISNTEAFF
- TRBJ2-1 - TRBV6-5 TGTGCCAGCAGCAAGGACAGCAATGAGCAGTTCTTC CASSKDSNEQFF
once TRBJ1-4 - TRBV7-2 TGTGCCAGCAGCTTAGGGGGAGGGAGTAATGAAAAACTGTTTTTT CASSLGGGSNEKLFF
- TRBJ2-1 - TRBV19 TGTGCCAGTAGTATAGGGGGGCCTTACTACAATGAGCAGTTCTTC CASSIGGPYYNEQFF
- TRBJ1-1 - TRBV13 TGTGCCAGCAGCTTAGCAGAATTGAACACTGAAGCTTTCTTT CASSLAELNTEAFF
- TRBJ1-2 - TRBV6-5 TGTGCCAGCAGATTGACAGAGGACTATGGCTACACCTTC CASRLTEDYGYTF
- TRBJ2-6 - TRBV5-4 TGTGCCAGCAGCCCCACCGGTTCACAGGGGGCCAACGTCCTGACTTTC CASSPTGSQGANVLTF
- TRBJ2-1 TRBD1 TRBV11-3 TGTGCCAGCAGCTTAAGGGGGACAGGGCCCCACAATGAGCAGTTCTTC CASSLRGTGPHNEQFF
- TRBJ1-1 TRBD1 TRBV2 TGTGCCAGCAGTGGACAGGGGTGGGTCACTGAAGCTTTCTTT CASSGQGWVTEAFF
- TRBJ2-3 - TRBV13 TGTGCCAGCAGCCCACGGACTAGCACAGATACGCAGTATTTT CASSPRTSTDTQYF
- TRBJ1-4 - TRBV29-1 TGCAGCGTTGGTCGTGGACTTAATGAAAAACTGTTTTTT CSVGRGLNEKLFF
- TRBJ1-5 TRBD1 TRBV18 TGTGCCAGCTCACCACCCACAGGGGGTGGCCAGCCCCAGCATTTT CASSPPTGGGQPQHF
few TRBJ1-1 - TRBV19 TGTGCCAGTAGTATAGGTTCCATCATGAACACTGAAGCTTTCTTT CASSIGSIMNTEAFF
- TRBJ2-6 TRBD1 TRBV19 TGTGCCAGTAGTATAGGAGGGGGCACTGGGGCCAACGTCCTGACTTTC CASSIGGGTGANVLTF
- TRBJ1-6 TRBD1 TRBV7-8 TGTGCCAGCAGCACAACAGGGGTGAGTTCACCCCTCCACTTT CASSTTGVSSPLHF
- TRBJ2-7 TRBD1 TRBV10-3 TGTGCCATCATGAGGACAGGGTGGAACGAGCAGTACTTC CAIMRTGWNEQYF
- TRBJ1-5 TRBD1 TRBV7-8 TGTGCCAGCAGCTTCGGGACAGGGGGATATCAGCCCCAGCATTTT CASSFGTGGYQPQHF
- TRBJ2-6 TRBD1 TRBV19 TGTGCCAGTAGTATATTCGTCGGGGACAGGGGTAGGTCTGGGGCCAACGTCCTGACTTTC CASSIFVGDRGRSGANVLTF
- TRBJ2-3 - TRBV7-9 TGTGCCAGCAGCCCCGGGTGGGATACGCAGTATTTT CASSPGWDTQYF
- TRBJ2-7 - TRBV5-4 TGTGCCAGCAGCTTGAGGACAACCTACGAGCAGTACTTC CASSLRTTYEQYF
- TRBJ1-1 - TRBV30 TGTGCCTGTCAAAGCCCCAGGGCTGAAGCTTTCTTT CACQSPRAEAFF
- TRBJ1-1 TRBD1 TRBV29-1 TGCAGCGCCGGGACAGCGGCTGGGGTTTTCTTT CSAGTAAGVFF
- TRBJ1-1 - TRBV6-6 TGTGCCAGCAGTTACTCTGGGGAGTCCGCTGAAGCTTTCTTT CASSYSGESAEAFF
- TRBJ1-2 TRBD1 TRBV30 TGTGCCTCAGGACAGGGAAACTATGGCTACACCTTC CASGQGNYGYTF
- TRBJ1-1 TRBD1 TRBV5-1 TGCGCCAGCAGCTTGGTTGTACAGGGGAAAATGAACACTGAAGCTTTCTTT CASSLVVQGKMNTEAFF
- TRBJ1-1 - TRBV3-1/TRBV3-2 TGTGCCAGCAGCCTGCGGGGGGGAACTGAAGCTTTCTTT CASSLRGGTEAFF
- TRBJ2-2 TRBD2 TRBV6-2/TRBV6-3 TGTGCCAGCAGTTCCTGGAGTGTAGCGGGGAACACCGGGGAGCTGTTTTTT CASSSWSVAGNTGELFF
- TRBJ2-1 TRBD2 TRBV3-1/TRBV3-2 TGTGCCAGCAGGATTGGCGGGGGACTGGGGAATGAGCAGTTCTTC CASRIGGGLGNEQFF
- TRBJ1-5 - TRBV18 TGTGCCAGCTCTAGGACGGATGGGGCAGGACAGCCCCAGCATTTT CASSRTDGAGQPQHF
- TRBJ1-2 - TRBV4-1 TGCGCCAGCAGCCACTCAGGGAGGCCCGCTCATGGCTACACCTTC CASSHSGRPAHGYTF
- TRBJ2-5 TRBD2 TRBV7-3 TGTGCCAGCAGTACTAGCGGTGGACACCAAGAGACCCAGTACTTC CASSTSGGHQETQYF
- TRBJ1-1 - TRBV18 TGTGCCAGCTCACCACCGGGGGGGATGAACACTGAAGCTTTCTTT CASSPPGGMNTEAFF
once TRBJ2-5 TRBD2 TRBV6-5 TGTGCCAGCAGGGCCGGGGGTAGCGGGGAGGAGACCCAGTACTTC CASRAGGSGEETQYF
- TRBJ1-2 TRBD1 TRBV6-5 TGTGCCAGCAGGGTACCGGGACAGGGGCTCGGCTACACCTTC CASRVPGQGLGYTF
- TRBJ1-4 - TRBV6-5 TGTGCCAGCAGTTCTGGGCTGGCAGGGCGGAATGAAAAACTGTTTTTT CASSSGLAGRNEKLFF
- TRBJ1-1 - TRBV7-3 TGTGCCAGCAGCTTAGGCAGGCAGGTAGAAACTGAAGCTTTCTTT CASSLGRQVETEAFF
once TRBJ2-7 - TRBV10-3 TGTGCCACCTTACTAGCCCACGAGCAGTACTTC CATLLAHEQYF
- TRBJ1-2 - TRBV18 TGTGCCAGCTCACCACCCGGTCGGTATGGCTACACCTTC CASSPPGRYGYTF
- TRBJ1-6 - TRBV5-4 TGTGCCAGCAGCTTGCGGGTTTATAATTCACCCCTCCACTTT CASSLRVYNSPLHF
once TRBJ1-2 TRBD1 TRBV7-2 TGTGCCAGCAGCTTAGTTGGGGGACAGGGGACCTATGGCTACACCTTC CASSLVGGQGTYGYTF
- TRBJ1-6 TRBD1 TRBV4-1 TGCGCCAGCAGCCAAGATCTTATTAACAGGGGCCGGGGTTCACCCCTCCACTTT CASSQDLINRGRGSPLHF
- TRBJ1-2 TRBD1 TRBV7-2 TGTGCCAGCAGCCTCGGGACAGGGGGCTATGGCTACACCTTC CASSLGTGGYGYTF